This is a list of T cell receptor beta chains from one sample in a study of CD8 T cells in Susac syndrome. TCRdb re-called the immunoSEQ multiplex PCR reads with MiXCR, one entry per CDR3 protein. The repertoire consists of about 150,000 distinct CDR3 sequences, with 95% occurring once and the leading ten covering 0.14% to 0.15%. The sequenced material came from CD8+ T cells from PBMCs. The receptor set was obtained from a human donor with multiple sclerosis. The CDR3 runs from the conserved cysteine through the conserved F or W.

V gene,J gene,CDR3 protein
TRBV20-1,TRBJ2-3,CSASHPFDDTQYF
TRBV5-6,TRBJ2-1,CASSLSTGRPYNEQFF
TRBV3-1,TRBJ1-1,CASSAAFDRVTGEAFF
TRBV3-1,TRBJ2-7,CASSGRRDEQYF
TRBV9,TRBJ1-5,CASSVTGVSDQPQHF
TRBV4-2,TRBJ2-1,CASSQGYRGPDVEQFF
TRBV9,TRBJ2-3,CASSVVQDRGDTQYF
TRBV20-1,TRBJ1-2,CSARVDRRDGYTF
TRBV14,TRBJ2-1,CASSQGIVEQFF
TRBV20-1,TRBJ1-2,CSAPGSDYGYTF
TRBV4-2,TRBJ1-1,CASSASGELNTEAFF
TRBV6-2/TRBV6-3,TRBJ1-1,CASSYPTEAFF
TRBV27,TRBJ2-5,CASSFVLVGGAETQYF
TRBV5-6,TRBJ2-1,CASSANRGDEQFF
TRBV6-2/TRBV6-3,TRBJ2-5,CASSSRTGFGETQYF